Sequencing of this TCR beta chain was carried out in a study of cytomegalovirus exposure and HLA in healthy donors. Samples came from healthy bone marrow donors. The J segment lost 6 bases and the V segment lost 8 bases, leaving 12 bases of the junction unmatched. In germline, CDR1 is SQVTM, CDR2 ANQGSEA. The CDR3 is 13 residues long. The PCR contained 60 Vbeta and 13 Jbeta primers. TCRdb's table, derived via immunoSEQ multiplex PCR, lists solely in-frame clones and lacks some. The sample has about 140,000 clones; around 80% are singletons. The sample comprised PBMCs. The sequence was collected from a man aged 30-40 years in good health and CMV-seronegative. The chain employs TRBV29-1 and TRBJ1-1, with 7 bases matching TRBD1. The CDR3 DNA reads TGCAGCTTCGAGACAGGGTTGGGCTCTGAAGCTTTCTTT. It encodes CSFETGLGSEAFF.